Sequencing of this T cell receptor beta chain was carried out in a study of cytomegalovirus exposure and HLA in healthy donors. Study-wide findings and caveats: TCR beta V- and J-gene trimming, according to a later analysis, was linked to a missense DCLRE1C variant.

The CDR3 runs to 13 residues. V dropped 6 bases and J dropped 7; count of bases not matched to a gene: 5. CDR1 and CDR2 from the germline V gene are KGHSH and LQKENI. About this clone: What it binds is unknown.

PCR involved 60 Vbeta and 13 Jbeta primers. TCRdb's copy holds only in-frame clones and misses some; the assay was immunoSEQ multiplex PCR. The sample has some 150,000 clones, roughly four fifths seen once. Sequenced: PBMCs. The chain carries TRBV18 and TRBJ1-5; 8 bases fit TRBD1. The clonotype comes from a man aged 40-49 years in good health and CMV-seronegative. CDR3 loop: CASSLDRGQPQHF. The CDR3 DNA is TGTGCCAGCTCCCTTGACAGGGGCCAGCCCCAGCATTTT.